This T cell receptor (beta chain) was identified in a study of T cell repertoires in cytomegalovirus infection. About the study: TCR beta signatures that were public indicated CMV infection and matching HLA type. Study-level results: In two of eight donors, the top clonotype was HLA-C-restricted CMV-specific. Adding up the frequency of public TCR beta families identified people who carried CMV plus the relevant HLA.

This clonotype was observed a handful of times. Its antigen is not identified. Germline loops: CDR1 LNHDA, CDR2 SQIVND (reference sequence). Trimming cost V 4 bases and J 6 bases, with 9 bases left between them. The CDR3 is 13 residues long. TCRdb redid the calling of the reads with MiXCR, one entry per CDR3 protein. Here the sample spans hundreds of thousands of distinct CDR3 sequences, around a sixth being singletons. Sample: PBMCs. The genes are TRBV19 and TRBJ2-2; D may be TRBD1 (6 bases). This sequence was found in a human donor in good health (CMV status not recorded). Some clones in this sample may be carry-over from other donors' samples. The CDR3 reads CASSTTGPGELFF. The CDR3 nucleotides read TGTGCCAGTAGTACCACAGGGCCCGGGGAGCTGTTTTTT.